This T cell receptor (beta chain) was identified in a study of Ad26.COV2.S vaccination and SARS-CoV-2 variants. V was trimmed by 7 bases and J by 2 bases, leaving 15 bases between them. Germline V gene sequence: CDR1 LNHDA, CDR2 SQIVND (reference sequence). The CDR3 extends over 14 amino acids. The protocol was immunoSEQ multiplex PCR, while the TCRdb copy is restricted to in-frame clones and leaves out a portion. Altogether around 400,000 clones are present, around 90% being singletons, with the ten largest covering 12%. Indicated treatment: roughly 18 received Ad26.COV2.S at low or high dose, single or two shots; about 5 received placebo; per-sample allocation not given. Specimen acquisition occurred on day 63 following the initial vaccine or placebo injection.

The material sequenced was peripheral blood, taken in a trial of Ad26.COV2.S vaccine versus placebo. V gene TRBV19 combines with J gene TRBJ2-7, with D perhaps matching TRBD1 (6 bases). The TCR was taken from a person between 18 and 65 years old who received the Ad26.COV2.S COVID-19 vaccine or a placebo. As DNA, the CDR3 is TGTGCCAGTACCCCAGGGGACGCAGCCTACGAGCAGTACTTC. It is translated as CASTPGDAAYEQYF. Full variable domain (remainder filled in from reference TRBV19 and TRBJ2-7): DGGITQSPKYLFRKEGQNVTLSCEQNLNHDAMYWYRQDPGQGLRLIYYSQIVNDFQKGDIAEGYSVSREKKESFPLTVTSAQKNPTAFYLCASTPGDAAYEQYFGPGTRLTVT.